Presented here are 31 T cell receptor beta chains from one specimen sequenced in a study of blood T cell repertoires in COVID-19. Using immunoSEQ multiplex PCR, the repertoire was profiled, and TCRdb retains in-frame clones only, with some absent. Among fewer than 300,000 clones listed, 80% to 95% were seen once. The sample taken for sequencing was peripheral blood. These receptors all come from a person aged 18-30 years with COVID-19, enrolled during active disease.

The V call is TRBV5-4, the J call TRBJ1-2, with 9 bases matching TRBD1. V lost 1 base to trimming and J lost 3 bases; unmatched junction nucleotides: 10. The CDR3 is 17 residues long. Germline CDR1 SGHNT, CDR2 YYREEE (reference sequence). The CDR3 DNA reads TGTGCCAGCAGCTTGTTAGGACAGGGGTTGCGGGACTATGGCTACACCTTC. This sequence encodes CASSLLGQGLRDYGYTF. Filled out from reference TRBV5-4 and TRBJ1-2, the complete variable domain reads ETGVTQSPTHLIKTRGQQVTLRCSSQSGHNTVSWYQQALGQGPQFIFQYYREEENGRGNFPPRFSGLQFPNYSSELNVNALELDDSALYLCASSLLGQGLRDYGYTFGSGTRLTVV.

The rearrangement links TRBV5-6 to TRBJ2-6; 7 bases agree with TRBD2. V lost 3 bases to trimming and J lost 1 base; unmatched junction nucleotides: 7. The length of the CDR3 is 17 residues. From germline, CDR1 is SGHDT and CDR2 YYEEEE. CDR3 protein: CASSSVGGPSGANVLTF. The CDR3, as DNA: TGTGCCAGCAGCTCCGTGGGAGGGCCTTCTGGGGCCAACGTCCTGACTTTC.

This chain links TRBV4-1 with TRBJ2-7; 7 bases are shared with TRBD2. The CDR3 spans 15 residues. Germline trimming cut 5 bases from V and 5 bases from J; bases unmatched to any gene: 12. Per the germline V gene, CDR1 is MGHRA and CDR2 is YSYEKL. The CDR3, as DNA: TGCGCCAGCAGCATAAGCGCCGGGGGGAGGAACGAGCAGTACTTC. Protein product: CASSISAGGRNEQYF.

This chain joins TRBV5-1 and TRBJ2-1, with 12 bases lining up with TRBD2. This CDR3 has 15 amino acids. Germline CDR1 and CDR2: SGHRS and YFSETQ. The V gene end was trimmed by 8 bases and the J gene end by 3 bases; junction bases not matched to a gene: 6. CDR3 amino acids: CASQTSGRIYNEQFF. The CDR3, as DNA: TGCGCCAGTCAGACTAGCGGGAGAATCTACAATGAGCAGTTCTTC.

The genes are TRBV6-5 and TRBJ2-5, with 8 bases fitting TRBD1. Germline CDR1 reads MNHEY; CDR2 reads SVGAGI. The CDR3 covers 15 residues. The trim removed 6 bases at V and 4 bases at J, leaving 10 bases unmatched. CDR3 loop: CASRTYQGALETQYF. The DNA for the CDR3 is TGTGCCAGCAGAACCTATCAGGGGGCCTTAGAGACCCAGTACTTC.

The J gene is TRBJ1-1, the V gene TRBV12-3 or TRBV12-4; 7 nucleotides line up with TRBD1. The CDR3 extends over 12 amino acids. V gave up 3 bases and J gave up 11 bases; unmatched junction bases: 6. Here the CDR3 reads CASSFPTGRAFF. In DNA form, the CDR3 reads TGTGCCAGCAGTTTTCCGACAGGGAGGGCTTTCTTT.

The chain carries TRBV5-1 and TRBJ2-7; D might be TRBD2 (5 bases). The germline V gene has CDR1 SGHRS and CDR2 YFSETQ. CDR3 length: 12 residues. Trimming shortened V by 2 bases and J by 3 bases, and 6 bases separated the two germline ends. CDR3 sequence reads: CASSFEGYEQYF. In nucleotides, the CDR3 is TGCGCCAGCAGCTTTGAGGGCTACGAGCAGTACTTC.

This chain joins TRBV5-4 and TRBJ1-3; no definite D call. The germline gives CDR1 SGHNT, CDR2 YYREEE (reference sequence). The CDR3 length is 16 residues. V lost 0 bases, J lost 0 bases, and 10 bases lay in between. Here the CDR3 reads CASSLDSEASGNTIYF. The CDR3 DNA follows: TGTGCCAGCAGCTTGGACAGTGAAGCCTCTGGAAACACCATATATTTT.

This chain connects TRBV18 to TRBJ2-1, with TRBD2 identical over 12 bases. The trim removed 6 bases at V and 8 bases at J, leaving 8 bases unmatched. The CDR3 loop spans 15 amino acids. The V gene's germline CDR1 is KGHSH and CDR2 LQKENI. The CDR3 region is CASSLGLAGRDEQFF. Here the CDR3 DNA reads TGTGCCAGCTCTCTAGGACTAGCGGGAAGAGATGAGCAGTTCTTC.

The chain has TRBV7-8 and TRBJ1-5; the D gene is possibly TRBD1 (6 bases). V dropped 3 bases and J dropped 2 bases, with 17 bases sitting between them. The CDR3 consists of 17 residues. Germline V gene sequence: CDR1 SGHVS, CDR2 FQNEAQ. The CDR3 DNA follows: TGTGCCAGCAGCTTGAGGACAGCCGAGTACGGCAATCAGCCCCAGCATTTT. It yields the protein CASSLRTAEYGNQPQHF. Complete variable domain (other parts from reference TRBV7-8 and TRBJ1-5): GAGVSQSPRYKVAKRGQDVALRCDPISGHVSLFWYQQALGQGPEFLTYFQNEAQLDKSGLPSDRFFAERPEGSVSTLKIQRTQQEDSAVYLCASSLRTAEYGNQPQHFGDGTRLSIL.

The chain uses TRBV5-6 and TRBJ1-1; tentatively, D is TRBD1 (6 bases). CDR3 length: 13 amino acids. CDR1 is SGHDT and CDR2 is YYEEEE in the germline V gene. V shed 5 bases and J shed 1 base, with 9 bases lying between them. CDR3 protein: CASSRGGNTEAFF. CDR3 DNA sequence: TGTGCCAGCAGTCGAGGGGGGAACACTGAAGCTTTCTTT. Complete variable domain (other parts from reference TRBV5-6 and TRBJ1-1): DAGVTQSPTHLIKTRGQQVTLRCSPKSGHDTVSWYQQALGQGPQFIFQYYEEEERQRGNFPDRFSGHQFPNYSSELNVNALLLGDSALYLCASSRGGNTEAFFGQGTRLTVV.

The gene calls are TRBV5-1 and TRBJ1-2, with 8 bases aligning to TRBD1. J gave up 6 bases and V 4 bases, and 8 bases lay outside the gene matches. This CDR3 is 14 amino acids long. The germline CDR1 and CDR2 sequences are SGHRS and YFSETQ. CDR3 bases: TGCGCCAGCAGCGTGGACAGGGTTGGGAATGGCTACACCTTC. Its translation is CASSVDRVGNGYTF.

The V gene is TRBV7-3, the J gene TRBJ1-1; D is perhaps TRBD1 (6 bases). The V gene's germline CDR1 is SGHTA and CDR2 FQGTGA. The V and J ends lost 0 bases and 8 bases respectively, with 13 bases between them. This CDR3 region has 14 residues. The chain's CDR3 is CASSLTPQGREAFF. CDR3 nucleotides: TGTGCCAGCAGCTTAACGCCACAGGGCAGAGAAGCTTTCTTT. Supplemented by reference TRBV7-3 and TRBJ1-1, the full variable domain reads GAGVSQTPSNKVTEKGKYVELRCDPISGHTALYWYRQSLGQGPEFLIYFQGTGAADDSGLPNDRFFAVRPEGSVSTLKIQRTERGDSAVYLCASSLTPQGREAFFGQGTRLTVV.

The rearrangement links TRBV14 to TRBJ2-5, with a possible D match to TRBD2 (5 bases). The CDR3 runs to 13 residues. Germline V gene data show CDR1 as SGHDN and CDR2 as FVKESK. The ends were cut back, 4 bases at V and 2 bases at J, with 8 bases in the middle. CDR3 loop: CASSRPGQETQYF. CDR3 coding DNA: TGTGCCAGCAGCCGTCCGGGACAAGAGACCCAGTACTTC.

This chain connects TRBV3-1 (or the pseudogene TRBV3-2) to TRBJ2-7; 9 nucleotides match TRBD2. CDR3 length: 15 amino acids. Germline lookup yields CDR1 LGHDT and CDR2 YNNKEL (reference sequence). The junction had 4 bases not matched to a gene; V was cut back by 4 bases and J by 0 bases. The CDR3 coding sequence is TGTGCCAGCAGCCCGGGGCGGGAGGGCTCCTACGAGCAGTACTTC. Encoded protein: CASSPGREGSYEQYF.

The chain has TRBV19 and TRBJ2-7; 7 bases fit TRBD2. Germline V CDR1 and CDR2: LNHDA, SQIVND (reference sequence). The length of the CDR3 is 16 residues. Trimming cost V 4 bases and J 3 bases; bases outside gene matches: 12. Written as DNA, the CDR3 is TGTGCCAGTAGTACCGGAGGGACTAAGACTCTCTACGAGCAGTACTTC. Its protein product is CASSTGGTKTLYEQYF.

CDR3 DNA: TGCGCCAGCAGCCCGGGACGGGGGTACGAGCAGTACTTC. Its translation: CASSPGRGYEQYF. This chain uses TRBV4-3 with TRBJ2-7, with D perhaps TRBD2 (6 bases). V was clipped by 4 bases and J by 4 bases, with 11 bases between them. The CDR3 spans 13 residues. Germline V CDR1 and CDR2: LGHNA, YSLEER.

The gene calls are TRBV27 and TRBJ1-5; D not resolved. This CDR3 is 14 amino acids long. The ends were cut back, 5 bases at V and 0 bases at J, with 8 bases in the middle. Germline CDR1 is MNHEY and CDR2 is SMNVEV (reference sequence). CDR3 sequence reads: CASSQSNSNQPQHF. CDR3 nucleotide sequence: TGTGCCAGCAGTCAGTCGAATAGCAATCAGCCCCAGCATTTT.

The gene calls are TRBV19 and TRBJ2-1; D remains unclear. Trimming removed 7 bases at V and 8 bases at J, with 18 bases between. CDR3 length: 14 residues. Germline loops: CDR1 LNHDA, CDR2 SQIVND (reference sequence). This chain's CDR3 is CASTPMPGFDEQFF. The CDR3 region has the DNA TGTGCCAGTACCCCGATGCCCGGGTTCGATGAGCAGTTCTTC.

The chain has TRBV28 and TRBJ2-1; TRBD2 agrees at 11 bases. Germline CDR1 and CDR2: MDHEN and SYDVKM. This CDR3 spans 18 amino acids. V gave up 6 bases and J gave up 2 bases; unmatched junction bases: 12. CDR3 coding DNA: TGTGCCAGCAGCCTGACCCGGGGACTAGCGGACGCCTACAATGAGCAGTTCTTC. Translation gives CASSLTRGLADAYNEQFF.

The J gene is TRBJ1-5, the V gene TRBV28, with a weak D call TRBD1 (6 bases). Deletions cut 10 bases from V and 3 bases from J, with 13 bases between. The CDR3 spans 13 residues. From germline, CDR1 is MDHEN and CDR2 SYDVKM. The CDR3 spells CATLGGVNQPQHF. The DNA of the CDR3 is TGTGCCACTTTAGGGGGAGTCAATCAGCCCCAGCATTTT.

This chain uses TRBV6-5 with TRBJ2-7; 10 positions agree with TRBD2. The CDR3 has 15 amino acids. Germline assignment: CDR1 MNHEY and CDR2 SVGAGI. The ends lost 4 bases at V and 7 bases at J; junction bases unmatched: 10. The CDR3 loop reads CASSSRLAGAREQYF. CDR3 coding DNA: TGTGCCAGCAGTTCCCGTCTAGCGGGAGCGCGGGAGCAGTACTTC.

The genes are TRBV7-2 and TRBJ2-1, with a weak D call TRBD1 (5 bases). CDR1 SGHTA and CDR2 FQGNSA come from the germline V gene. V was clipped by 3 bases and J by 6 bases, with 12 bases between them. The CDR3 spans 14 residues. The CDR3 nucleotides are TGTGCCAGCAGCTTTTGGGGCGGTCCCAATGAGCAGTTCTTC. Translating it yields CASSFWGGPNEQFF.

This chain links TRBV24-1 with TRBJ2-7, with D maybe TRBD2 (6 bases). Germline CDR1 is KGHDR and CDR2 is SFDVKD. The CDR3 is 14 residues long. V was shortened by 12 bases and J by 7 bases, with 24 bases between the two germline ends. The CDR3 nucleotides are TGTGCCCCGCTATCCGGGACTTGTATCGAGGAGCAGTACTTC. Its protein is CAPLSGTCIEEQYF.

The chain links TRBV5-1 to TRBJ1-6, with D unclear. The CDR3 contains 15 residues. The V and J ends lost 0 bases and 8 bases respectively, with 12 bases between them. From germline, CDR1 is SGHRS and CDR2 YFSETQ. CDR3 in DNA: TGCGCCAGCAGCTTGGATCCGGGAAACGATTCACCCCTCCACTTT. Translation: CASSLDPGNDSPLHF. The full variable domain, in which reference TRBV5-1 and TRBJ1-6 provide the parts outside the CDR3, is KAGVTQTPRYLIKTRGQQVTLSCSPISGHRSVSWYQQTPGQGLQFLFEYFSETQRNKGNFPGRFSGRQFSNSRSEMNVSTLELGDSALYLCASSLDPGNDSPLHFGNGTRLTVT.

CDR3 coding DNA: TGCAGTGCTACTGACAGGGCCCACACAGATACGCAGTATTTT. Amino acids: CSATDRAHTDTQYF. The chain has TRBV20-1 and TRBJ2-3; 7 bases fit TRBD1. Germline CDR1 is DFQATT and CDR2 is SNEGSKA (reference sequence). This CDR3 is built from 14 residues. V lost 4 bases, J lost 2 bases, and 6 bases stayed unmatched.

The chain recombines TRBV7-9 with TRBJ1-3; 9 nucleotides match TRBD1. The CDR3 has 19 residues. Germline V gene data show CDR1 as SEHNR and CDR2 as FQNEAQ (reference sequence). J lost 4 bases, V lost 3 bases, and 16 bases had no gene match. The CDR3 here is CASSFWGRSTGTGGNTIYF. The CDR3, as DNA: TGTGCCAGCAGCTTTTGGGGGAGGAGTACCGGGACAGGGGGAAACACCATATATTTT.

CDR3 coding DNA: TGTGCCAGCAGCCTAAGAGGTCCCCCTAGCGGGAGCGGGGCAGATACGCAGTATTTT. This codes for CASSLRGPPSGSGADTQYF. The gene calls are TRBV7-3 and TRBJ2-3; 10 bases are shared with TRBD2. Germline V gene sequence: CDR1 SGHTA, CDR2 FQGTGA. V shed 5 bases, J shed 4 bases, and the junction held 18 bases outside the gene matches. The CDR3 has 19 amino acids.

This clone was observed a handful of times. V gene TRBV6-5 combines with J gene TRBJ1-1; no definite D call. Germline V gene data show CDR1 as MNHEY and CDR2 as SVGAGI. Trimming shortened V by 11 bases and J by 0 bases, and 13 bases separated the two germline ends. The CDR3 is 13 residues long. CDR3 bases: TGTGCCGGGCAGGTCATAATGAACACTGAAGCTTTCTTT. Encoded protein: CAGQVIMNTEAFF.

Details on this clone: This CDR3 is also generated by other DNA sequences in the sample. The gene calls are TRBV24-1 and TRBJ2-3; 9 bases map to TRBD2. The CDR3 consists of 16 residues. Germline V CDR1 and CDR2: KGHDR, SFDVKD. Trimming took 4 bases from V and 0 from J; bases not matched to a gene: 4. Written as DNA, the CDR3 is TGTGCCACCAGTGACTTCACTAGCGGGAGCACAGATACGCAGTATTTT. Its protein product is CATSDFTSGSTDTQYF.

V gene TRBV7-2 combines with J gene TRBJ2-7; possibly TRBD2 for D (6 bases). Per germline, CDR1 SGHTA and CDR2 FQGNSA. The V end was cut by 0 bases, the J end by 7 bases, with 16 bases between. This CDR3 region has 15 residues. The CDR3 sequence is CASSLALGGPREQYF. CDR3 bases: TGTGCCAGCAGCTTAGCGCTTGGAGGGCCTAGGGAGCAGTACTTC.